The 14 T cell receptor beta chains presented below share a single source sample, sequenced in a study of blood T cells in healthy people across ages. Alongside a J-beta primer mix, a sample-barcoded 5' primer served in a second PCR lasting roughly 7 to 12 cycles. TCRdb reprocessed the 5' RACE reads via MiXCR and lists one record per CDR3 protein. The sample lists 600,000 to 850,000 distinct CDR3 sequences, 25% occurring once. This same sample was also part of a study on T cells of mothers and their children.

Sequences were obtained from blood. These receptors were taken from a boy between 10 and 17 years old in good health.

This clonotype was recorded a few times. An end of the junction differs from the germline gene, which may be a read error. This rearrangement joins TRBV28 to TRBJ2-5; D is perhaps TRBD1 or TRBD2 (5 bases each). Per the germline V gene, CDR1 is MDHEN and CDR2 is SYDVKM. This CDR3 has 11 residues. CDR3 region: CAGSFGGAQYF. Here the CDR3 DNA reads TGTGCCGGCAGTTTTGGGGGTGCCCAGTACTTC.

The chain has TRBV20-1 and TRBJ1-1; TRBD1 aligns across 10 bases. Germline CDR1 DFQATT, CDR2 SNEGSKA (reference sequence). V shed 4 bases, J shed 6 bases, and the junction held 17 bases outside the gene matches. The CDR3 totals 17 residues. DNA for the CDR3: TGCAGTGCTATCTCTCCCTTCTTGGACAGGGGGGGTTCTGAAGCTTTCTTT. This encodes CSAISPFLDRGGSEAFF.

This clonotype appeared a few times. The chain has TRBV7-2 and TRBJ2-5; tentative D call: TRBD2 (6 bases). Per the germline V gene, CDR1 is SGHTA and CDR2 is FQGNSA. The V end lost 3 bases, the J end lost 2 bases, and 10 bases lay between the germline ends. The CDR3 runs to 14 residues. CDR3: CASSLWSGQETQYF. CDR3 DNA sequence: TGTGCCAGCAGCTTGTGGAGCGGGCAAGAGACCCAGTACTTC.

The rearrangement links TRBV20-1 to TRBJ1-2; possible D gene TRBD1, 5 bases. V gave up 6 bases and J gave up 0 bases, with 20 bases separating them. The CDR3 is made up of 16 amino acids. CDR1 is DFQATT, CDR2 SNEGSKA, per germline (reference sequence). CDR3 sequence: CSALLGVASANYGYTF. The CDR3 DNA follows: TGCAGTGCCCTCCTGGGGGTCGCAAGCGCTAACTATGGCTACACCTTC.

Only a few counts were recorded for this clonotype. J is TRBJ2-7 and V is TRBV29-1; unclear D gene. Germline lookup yields CDR1 SQVTM and CDR2 ANQGSEA. The V gene lost 4 bases and the J gene lost 3 bases, with 16 bases spanning the gap. This CDR3 is 14 amino acids long. DNA of the CDR3: TGCAGCGTTGCAGTTATGTCATCTCACTACGAGCAGTACTTC. Translated: CSVAVMSSHYEQYF.

This chain connects TRBV7-9 to TRBJ1-1; D is perhaps TRBD1 (5 bases). V was trimmed by 4 bases and J by 11 bases, leaving 20 bases between them. CDR3 length: 14 residues. Per the germline V gene, CDR1 is SEHNR and CDR2 is FQNEAQ (reference sequence). The CDR3 nucleotides read TGTGCCAGCAGCTCGTTATGGGGCGGAGGAGGGGCTTTCTTT. The encoded protein is CASSSLWGGGGAFF.

This clonotype was seen repeatedly, ten times or more. The chain employs TRBV16 and TRBJ1-1; D not resolved. The CDR3 runs 12 residues. V was clipped by 9 bases and J by 6 bases, with 14 bases between them. The V gene's germline CDR1 is KGHSY and CDR2 FQNENV. CDR3 amino acids: CARDTPYAEAFF. The CDR3 nucleotides read TGTGCCAGAGACACCCCGTACGCTGAAGCTTTCTTT.

The chain has TRBV6-2 or TRBV6-3 and TRBJ2-5, with 8 bases matching TRBD2. Near its end, the DNA agrees better with TRBJ2-7, so the J call may be wrong. Germline values: CDR1 MNHEY, CDR2 SVGEGT. The CDR3 is 16 amino acids. The CDR3 spells CASRLRSGGPPYEQYF. CDR3 nucleotides: TGTGCCAGCAGACTTCGCAGCGGGGGACCTCCCTACGAGCAGTACTTC.

Many counts were recorded for this clonotype. V usage is TRBV18 and J usage is TRBJ2-5, with 7 bases matching TRBD2. The CDR3 is made up of 14 amino acids. CDR1 is KGHSH and CDR2 is LQKENI in the germline V gene. Germline trimming cut 4 bases from V and 4 bases from J; bases unmatched to any gene: 6. The CDR3 here is CASSRSASGETQYF. CDR3 DNA: TGTGCCAGCTCACGTTCGGCTAGCGGAGAGACCCAGTACTTC.

V is TRBV11-2 and J is TRBJ1-1; maybe TRBD1 (6 bases). V lost 1 base and J 0 bases, leaving 12 bases between the germline ends. Germline CDR1 SGHAT, CDR2 FQNNGV. This CDR3 comprises 16 residues. The CDR3 here is CASSLATGTMNTEAFF. CDR3 nucleotide sequence: TGTGCCAGCAGCTTAGCAACCGGGACAATGAACACTGAAGCTTTCTTT.

This clonotype was seen a few times. This chain links TRBV10-2 with TRBJ2-1; possibly TRBD2 for D (5 bases). From germline, CDR1 is WSHSY and CDR2 SAAADI. The CDR3 loop spans 16 amino acids. With 4 bases removed from V and 0 bases from J, the gap between germline ends came to 13 bases. CDR3 in DNA: TGCGCCAGCAGTGGCCATTCTAGCAGCTCCTACAATGAGCAGTTCTTC. Its translation: CASSGHSSSSYNEQFF.

This sequence joins TRBV9 and TRBJ2-7, with D possibly matching TRBD1 (6 bases). Germline CDR1 is SGDLS and CDR2 is YYNGEE. Deletions cut 0 bases from V and 6 bases from J, with 16 bases between. The CDR3 is made up of 15 amino acids. The CDR3 DNA reads as TGTGCCAGCAGCGTAGGAGTAGAGGGACAAGCCGAGCAGTACTTC. It translates to CASSVGVEGQAEQYF.

The rearrangement uses TRBV5-1 and TRBJ2-4; D not certain. The CDR3 has 14 residues. V lost 4 bases and J lost 6, with 14 bases in between. Germline CDR1 reads SGHRS; CDR2 reads YFSETQ. CDR3 in DNA: TGCGCCAGCAGCCTGGACGGCCGCGGAAACATTCAGTACTTC. This encodes CASSLDGRGNIQYF.

The CDR3 loop is CSARDVSRGTNSEAFF. DNA of the CDR3: TGCAGTGCTAGAGATGTAAGCAGGGGGACCAACTCTGAAGCTTTCTTT. This chain uses TRBV20-1 with TRBJ1-1; TRBD1 matches at 7 bases. This CDR3 has 16 residues. The V and J ends lost 0 bases and 6 bases, in that order; junction bases with no gene match: 13. Germline V gene lookup returns CDR1 DFQATT and CDR2 SNEGSKA (reference sequence).